This T cell receptor beta chain was captured in a study of blood T cell repertoires in COVID-19. With 8 bases removed from V and 0 bases from J, the gap between germline ends came to 7 bases. This CDR3 spans 12 amino acids. Germline CDR1 SNHLY, CDR2 FYNNEI. Under the authors' procedure: Cell counts per sample came from amplifying reference gene primers. Here immunoSEQ multiplex PCR was the method, and the copy in TCRdb shows in-frame clones only, minus some. V, J and clone size are those of that table, while D and trimming were read from the DNA. The sample carries 45,000 to 70,000 clones, approximately 91% recorded once.

Sequencing was carried out using peripheral blood. This receptor was taken from a woman aged 55-75 years with active COVID-19. The J gene is TRBJ1-1, the V gene TRBV2; perhaps TRBD1 as D (6 bases). Here the CDR3 reads CASGQMNTEAFF. The DNA of the CDR3 is TGTGCCAGCGGACAGATGAACACTGAAGCTTTCTTT.